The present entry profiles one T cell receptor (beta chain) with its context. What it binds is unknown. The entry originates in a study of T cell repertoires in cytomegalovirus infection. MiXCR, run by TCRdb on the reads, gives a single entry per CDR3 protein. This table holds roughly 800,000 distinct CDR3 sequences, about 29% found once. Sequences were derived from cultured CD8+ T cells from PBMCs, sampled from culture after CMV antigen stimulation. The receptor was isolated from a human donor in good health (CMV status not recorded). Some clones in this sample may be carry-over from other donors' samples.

This chain's CDR3 is CASSSIMGGNSPLHF. In DNA form, the CDR3 reads TGTGCCAGCAGCTCAATCATGGGCGGCAATTCACCCCTCCACTTT. The V and J genes are TRBV7-9 and TRBJ1-6; no firm D call. The V and J ends lost 4 bases and 7 bases respectively, with 14 bases between them. CDR1 SEHNR and CDR2 FQNEAQ come from the germline V gene (reference sequence). The CDR3 is 15 amino acids.